This record concerns one T cell receptor (beta chain) sequence. Antigen unknown. The data belong to a study of shared clonotypes between healthy human individuals. Study information: Three plates each covered CD4 naive and memory; CD8 naive two, CD8 memory one. Study-wide results and caveats: Even with large depth, rarefaction showed that sorted-subset sequencing was incomplete. It was the non-shared clonotypes that had lower generation probabilities than clonotypes shared by all four donors. Sharing across a few donors was seen in 4% to 6.5% of naive CD4 clonotypes.

Profiling relied on immunoSEQ multiplex PCR, and the TCRdb table lists in-frame clones only, not all of them. The sample has approximately 1.5 million clones; under 99% are singletons. Looked up from germline, CDR1 is SGHRS and CDR2 is YFSETQ. The V gene end was trimmed by 0 bases and the J gene end by 0 bases; junction bases not matched to a gene: 13. The CDR3 has 20 amino acids. The sequence was collected from a man aged 25-45 years in good health. This chain connects TRBV5-1 to TRBJ2-1; 9 bases are shared with TRBD2. The sample comprised naive CD4+ T cells sorted from blood. Subset here: CD45RA+ positively selected. The CDR3 nucleotides read TGCGCCAGCAGCTTGGTACGCCTAGCGGGACTACCGTTCTCCTACAATGAGCAGTTCTTC. Translation: CASSLVRLAGLPFSYNEQFF.